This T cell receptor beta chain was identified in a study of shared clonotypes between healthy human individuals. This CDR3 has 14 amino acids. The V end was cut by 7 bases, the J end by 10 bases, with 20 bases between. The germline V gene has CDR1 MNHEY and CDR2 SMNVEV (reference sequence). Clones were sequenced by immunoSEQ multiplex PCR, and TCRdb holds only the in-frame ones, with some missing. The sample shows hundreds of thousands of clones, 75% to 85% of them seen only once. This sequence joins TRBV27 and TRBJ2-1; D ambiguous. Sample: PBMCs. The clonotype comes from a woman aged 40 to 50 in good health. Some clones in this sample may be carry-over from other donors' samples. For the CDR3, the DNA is TGTGCCAGCACCCCCCAACCGCCAAACACAGAGCAGTTCTTC. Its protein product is CASTPQPPNTEQFF.